These 20 T cell receptor beta chains came from one sample sequenced in a study of T cell repertoires in cytomegalovirus infection. TCRdb called the reads again in MiXCR, with one record for every CDR3 protein. The data show roughly 230,000 distinct CDR3 sequences, 17% seen once. Sequenced sample: CD8+ T cells from PBMCs. The receptor set was obtained from a human donor in good health (CMV status not recorded). Some clones in this sample may be carry-over from other donors' samples.

The J gene is TRBJ2-7, the V gene TRBV4-3; the match to TRBD1 covers 8 bases. This CDR3 has 18 residues. Germline CDR1 LGHNA, CDR2 YSLEER. V was clipped by 3 bases and J by 3 bases; unmatched bases: 16. The CDR3 sequence is CASSHTSGTGSSGYEQYF. CDR3 sequence (DNA): TGCGCCAGCAGCCACACATCGGGGACAGGAAGTTCGGGCTACGAGCAGTACTTC.

This clonotype came up a few times. The V call is TRBV7-9, the J call TRBJ1-1; no firm D call. The CDR3 sequence is 14 residues long. Per the germline V gene, CDR1 is SEHNR and CDR2 is FQNEAQ (reference sequence). The V end was cut by 0 bases, the J end by 6 bases, with 11 bases between. CDR3 amino acids: CASSLALNFAEAFF. The CDR3 nucleotides are TGTGCCAGCAGCTTAGCGCTGAATTTTGCTGAAGCTTTCTTT.

This chain uses TRBV29-1 with TRBJ2-1; TRBD1 agrees at 9 bases. Trimming took 6 bases from V and 2 from J; bases not matched to a gene: 11. CDR3 size: 16 residues. Germline V lookup: CDR1 SQVTM, CDR2 ANQGSEA. The CDR3 reads CSVQSPRDRAYNEQFF. Here the CDR3 DNA reads TGCAGCGTCCAATCCCCCCGGGACAGGGCCTACAATGAGCAGTTCTTC.

The chain joins TRBV20-1 to TRBJ1-5, with D possibly being TRBD1 (5 bases). V dropped 5 bases and J dropped 5 bases, with 19 bases sitting between them. Germline values: CDR1 DFQATT, CDR2 SNEGSKA (reference sequence). The CDR3 contains 15 residues. CDR3 in DNA: TGCAGTGCTGGAAGGACGGTCCCGGGGCATCAGCCCCAGCATTTT. As protein: CSAGRTVPGHQPQHF.

This clonotype was observed a few times. The rearrangement uses TRBV6-2 or TRBV6-3 and TRBJ2-7; TRBD1 matches at 9 bases. CDR3 size: 14 residues. Per germline, CDR1 MNHEY and CDR2 SVGEGT. The ends lost 7 bases at V and 2 bases at J; junction bases unmatched: 6. The DNA of the CDR3 is TGTGCCAGCACCCAGGGACAGGGTCCCTACGAGCAGTACTTC. Protein sequence: CASTQGQGPYEQYF.

This clonotype showed up many times. This chain connects TRBV5-6 to TRBJ2-1; 13 positions match TRBD2. V was pared by 4 bases and J by 4 bases, with 5 bases of the junction left unmatched. The CDR3 loop spans 16 amino acids. CDR1 and CDR2 (germline): SGHDT, YYEEEE. The CDR3 region is CASSPGLAGQYNEQFF. The CDR3 DNA sequence: TGTGCCAGCAGCCCGGGACTAGCGGGACAATACAATGAGCAGTTCTTC. The whole variable domain, remainder taken from reference TRBV5-6 and TRBJ2-1, is DAGVTQSPTHLIKTRGQQVTLRCSPKSGHDTVSWYQQALGQGPQFIFQYYEEEERQRGNFPDRFSGHQFPNYSSELNVNALLLGDSALYLCASSPGLAGQYNEQFFGPGTRLTVL.

J is TRBJ1-2 and V is TRBV6-6; D gene ambiguous. The CDR3 is 13 residues long. Deletions cut 1 base from V and 4 bases from J, with 7 bases between. The germline gives CDR1 MNHNY, CDR2 SVGAGI (reference sequence). This CDR3 is CASSYLDGYGYTF. DNA of the CDR3: TGTGCCAGCAGTTACTTGGACGGCTATGGCTACACCTTC.

The rearrangement links TRBV20-1 to TRBJ2-1, with TRBD2 matching over 7 bases. Per germline, CDR1 DFQATT and CDR2 SNEGSKA (reference sequence). The CDR3 is 15 amino acids. The J segment lost 7 bases and the V segment lost 0 bases, leaving 9 bases of the junction unmatched. Here the CDR3 DNA reads TGCAGTGCTAGAGAAGTGCTAGCGGATTGGAATGAGCAGTTCTTC. It is translated as CSAREVLADWNEQFF.

This chain connects TRBV25-1 to TRBJ2-7; perhaps TRBD2 as D (6 bases). Germline assignment: CDR1 MGHDK and CDR2 SYGVNS. Trimming stripped 8 bases from V and 5 bases from J, with 10 bases between. The CDR3 covers 11 residues. The CDR3 here is CASAPGDEQYF. In nucleotides, the CDR3 is TGTGCCAGCGCCCCGGGGGACGAGCAGTACTTC.

This clonotype was counted only a few times. The chain carries TRBV7-2 and TRBJ1-1; unclear D gene. With 3 bases removed from V and 8 bases from J, the gap between germline ends came to 10 bases. This CDR3 is built from 12 residues. CDR1 and CDR2 from the germline V gene are SGHTA and FQGNSA. DNA for the CDR3: TGTGCCAGCAGCTTTGGGATTGGCGAAGCTTTCTTT. Protein: CASSFGIGEAFF.

In its sample, this clonotype was seen a few times. This chain joins TRBV29-1 and TRBJ2-1; D gene uncertain. The CDR3 sequence is 13 residues long. Germline V lookup: CDR1 SQVTM, CDR2 ANQGSEA. V lost 4 bases to trimming and J lost 0 bases, with 7 bases between them. CDR3: CSVVRSSYNEQFF. The DNA for the CDR3 is TGCAGCGTTGTCCGTAGCTCCTACAATGAGCAGTTCTTC.

In its sample, this clonotype was seen many times. The CDR3 DNA sequence: TGTGCCAGCAGCCCTATTGCACGACAGGGCATGGAGACCCAGTACTTC. It codes for CASSPIARQGMETQYF. The V and J genes are TRBV7-8 and TRBJ2-5, with TRBD1 matching over 7 bases. Germline trimming cut 5 bases from V and 5 bases from J; bases unmatched to any gene: 14. The germline gives CDR1 SGHVS, CDR2 FQNEAQ. The CDR3 loop spans 16 amino acids.

The chain links TRBV11-2 to TRBJ1-2, with a tentative D call TRBD1 (5 bases). Germline CDR1 is SGHAT and CDR2 is FQNNGV. The V end was cut by 5 bases, the J end by 14 bases, with 15 bases between. There are 11 residues in the CDR3. The chain's CDR3 is CASSATGAPTF. The CDR3 DNA is TGTGCCAGCAGCGCGACCGGGGCCCCTACCTTC. The variable domain in full, completed from reference TRBV11-2 and TRBJ1-2, reads EAGVAQSPRYKIIEKRQSVAFWCNPISGHATLYWYQQILGQGPKLLIQFQNNGVVDDSQLPKDRFSAERLKGVDSTLKIQPAKLEDSAVYLCASSATGAPTFGSGTRLTVV.

The chain is built from TRBV7-4 and TRBJ2-7, with D unclear. V dropped 5 bases and J dropped 2 bases, with 13 bases sitting between them. The CDR3 length is 14 residues. The germline gives CDR1 SGHVT, CDR2 SQSDAQ. The CDR3 is CASSPKTRTYEQYF. The CDR3 nucleotides are TGTGCCAGCAGCCCGAAGACTCGAACCTACGAGCAGTACTTC.

There are a few counts of this clonotype. The chain recombines TRBV29-1 with TRBJ2-7, with 10 bases lining up with TRBD1. CDR1 and CDR2 from the germline V gene are SQVTM and ANQGSEA. CDR3 length equals 15 residues. The V gene end was trimmed by 3 bases and the J gene end by 4 bases; junction bases not matched to a gene: 9. The CDR3 sequence: CSVDSRDRGGYEQYF. DNA of the CDR3: TGCAGCGTTGATTCTCGGGACAGGGGAGGGTACGAGCAGTACTTC.

Ten or more counts support this clonotype. The chain employs TRBV6-2 or TRBV6-3 and TRBJ1-6, with 7 positions matching TRBD1. From germline, CDR1 is MNHEY and CDR2 SVGEGT. J was trimmed by 7 bases and V by 5 bases; bases with no gene match: 8. The CDR3 loop spans 15 amino acids. In DNA, the CDR3 is TGTGCCAGCAGTCCCTCGGGACAGTTGAATTCACCCCTCCACTTT. The encoded protein is CASSPSGQLNSPLHF.

This clonotype occurred many times. The CDR3 loop is CASSLLPGNYYGYTF. The CDR3 DNA is TGTGCCAGCAGCTTGTTACCAGGGAACTACTATGGCTACACCTTC. The chain combines TRBV7-9 with TRBJ1-2, with TRBD1 as a possible D gene (5 bases). CDR3 length: 15 residues. The ends were cut back, 3 bases at V and 3 bases at J, with 14 bases in the middle. Germline lookup yields CDR1 SEHNR and CDR2 FQNEAQ (reference sequence).

V is TRBV19 and J is TRBJ2-7; TRBD1 matches 9 bases. Germline V lookup: CDR1 LNHDA, CDR2 SQIVND (reference sequence). Trimming at V came to 4 bases and at J to 3 bases, leaving 7 bases not matched to a gene. The CDR3 sequence is 15 residues long. Written as DNA, the CDR3 is TGTGCCAGTAGTACCAGACAGGGGGTTGTCTACGAGCAGTACTTC. As protein: CASSTRQGVVYEQYF.

In the case of this clonotype: One base away lies a much larger clone, so this may be a sequencing read error. The chain links TRBV7-2 to TRBJ2-1, with D unresolved. This CDR3 has 18 residues. The germline V gene encodes CDR1 SGHTA and CDR2 FQGNSA. CDR3 nucleotide sequence: TGTGTCAGCAGCTTACTCCACTTGCGAGGCGGAGTAGGTAATGAGCAGTTCTTC. Its translation is CVSSLLHLRGGVGNEQFF.

This clonotype showed up many times. This rearrangement joins TRBV7-2 to TRBJ1-6, with TRBD1 matching 9 bases. J lost 6 bases, V lost 6 bases, and 9 bases had no gene match. Germline lookup yields CDR1 SGHTA and CDR2 FQGNSA. The CDR3 has 16 residues. CDR3 amino acids: CASRPGQGFPNSPLHF. The CDR3 DNA reads TGTGCCAGCAGACCGGGACAGGGCTTCCCTAATTCACCCCTCCACTTT.